The T cell receptor beta chain under discussion was sequenced for a study of cytomegalovirus exposure and HLA in healthy donors. Study conclusions and caveats: Presence/absence analyses assumed roughly uniform sequencing depth across donors. By a later analysis, the bulk of CMV-associated TCR beta chains appeared HLA-restricted.

Primers for the PCR totalled 60 Vbeta and 13 Jbeta. TCRdb's copy holds only in-frame clones and misses some; the assay was immunoSEQ multiplex PCR. The sample gives more than 100,000 clones, around three quarters of which show up once; approximately 10% is in the top ten. As to this clone: Its cognate antigen is unknown. This may stem from a read error, because a much larger clone lies one nucleotide away.

This TCR derives from a woman aged 18-29 years in good health and CMV-seropositive. Sequenced sample: PBMCs.

CDR3 sequence (DNA): TGTGCCAGCAGCTTACAGGGGGGCACTGAAGCTTTCTTT. Amino acids: CASSLQGGTEAFF. The V gene is TRBV5-4, the J gene TRBJ1-1; 8 nucleotides line up with TRBD1. The V and J ends lost 2 bases and 4 bases, in that order; junction bases with no gene match: 1. CDR1 SGHNT and CDR2 YYREEE come from the germline V gene (reference sequence). The CDR3 covers 13 residues.